This TCR beta chain came from a study of shared clonotypes between healthy human individuals. Study-wide results and limits: Non-shared clonotypes were found to have lower generation probabilities than the clonotypes that were shared by all four of the sorted-subset donors. Depth of sequencing was expected to influence donor clonotype sharing. Blood was the only sampled material, and tissue repertoires likely differ.

Comments on this clone: The antigen remains undetermined.

This CDR3 has 15 amino acids. V was pared by 4 bases and J by 1 base, with 13 bases between. Germline V CDR1 and CDR2: MDHEN, SYDVKM. Sequencing used immunoSEQ multiplex PCR; TCRdb keeps in-frame clones, though not all of them. The table has roughly 380,000 clones, 90% to 97% seen once. Sequencing input: memory CD8+ T cells sorted from blood. Subset denoted: CD45RO+ cells pooled with CCR7-negative TemRA cells. This sequence was found in a man younger than 40 in good health. The V call is TRBV28, the J call TRBJ2-5, with D unresolved. The CDR3 DNA reads as TGTGCCAGCAGTTCCGACTCTAGAGGCCAAGAGACCCAGTACTTC. Translation gives CASSSDSRGQETQYF. Complete variable domain (other parts from reference TRBV28 and TRBJ2-5): DVKVTQSSRYLVKRTGEKVFLECVQDMDHENMFWYRQDPGLGLRLIYFSYDVKMKEKGDIPEGYSVSREKKERFSLILESASTNQTSMYLCASSSDSRGQETQYFGPGTRLLVL.